This T cell receptor beta chain was documented in a study of T cells in Graves' hyperthyroidism and ophthalmopathy. Study-level background: The initial diagnosis was the point when peripheral blood was collected, ahead of any treatment.

Germline V lookup: CDR1 MGHDK, CDR2 SYGVNS. The V and J ends lost 4 bases and 1 base respectively, with 17 bases between them. This CDR3 has 16 amino acids. The source material, RNA transcripts, was used to amplify TCR beta CDR3 regions. During a first-round RT-PCR of the TCR CDR3, the HTBI primer set was used. MiXCR, applied by TCRdb to the multiplex PCR reads, yields one record per CDR3 protein. The data show over 300,000 distinct CDR3 sequences, 11% to 15% seen once. Lactation, pregnancy, other autoimmune disease or uncontrolled infection led to exclusion of patients. This clonotype has only a few counts.

The sequence was collected from a woman aged 55-75 years with Graves' hyperthyroidism. The chain employs TRBV25-1 and TRBJ2-7; possibly TRBD1 or TRBD2 for D (5 bases each). Sequenced material: blood. The CDR3 DNA reads as TGTGCCAGCAGTGGAGGGACCCAGCACCTATCCTACGAGCAGTACTTC. Translated, it gives CASSGGTQHLSYEQYF.